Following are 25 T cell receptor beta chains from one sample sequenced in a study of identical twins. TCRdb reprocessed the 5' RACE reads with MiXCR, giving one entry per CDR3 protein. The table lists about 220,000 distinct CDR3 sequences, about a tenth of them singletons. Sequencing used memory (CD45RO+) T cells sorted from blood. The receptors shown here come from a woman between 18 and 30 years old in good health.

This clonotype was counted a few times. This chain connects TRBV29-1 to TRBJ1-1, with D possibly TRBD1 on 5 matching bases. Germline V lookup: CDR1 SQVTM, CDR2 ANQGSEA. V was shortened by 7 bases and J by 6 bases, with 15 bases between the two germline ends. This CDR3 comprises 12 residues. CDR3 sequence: CSATEGIAEAFF. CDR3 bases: TGCAGCGCGACAGAAGGCATTGCTGAAGCTTTCTTT.

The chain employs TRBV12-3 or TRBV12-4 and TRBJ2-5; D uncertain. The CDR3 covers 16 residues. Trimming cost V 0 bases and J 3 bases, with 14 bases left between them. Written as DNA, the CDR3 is TGTGCCAGCAGTTTAGCGCTCGCCTCGCTCAAAGAGACCCAGTACTTC. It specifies CASSLALASLKETQYF.

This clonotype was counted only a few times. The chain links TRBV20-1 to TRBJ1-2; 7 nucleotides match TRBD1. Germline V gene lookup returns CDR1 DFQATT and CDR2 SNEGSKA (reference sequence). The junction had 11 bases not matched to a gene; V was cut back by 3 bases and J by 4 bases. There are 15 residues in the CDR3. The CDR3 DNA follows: TGCAGTGCTAGGAGTATGGGACAGACTAGCTATGGCTACACCTTC. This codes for CSARSMGQTSYGYTF.

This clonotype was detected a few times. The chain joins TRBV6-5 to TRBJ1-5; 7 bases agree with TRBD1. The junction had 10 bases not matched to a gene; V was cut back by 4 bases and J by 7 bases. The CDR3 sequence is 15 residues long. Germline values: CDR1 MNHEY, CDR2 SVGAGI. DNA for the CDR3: TGTGCCAGCAGTTCCCGGGACCTAGGGGGCCAGCCCCAGCATTTT. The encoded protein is CASSSRDLGGQPQHF.

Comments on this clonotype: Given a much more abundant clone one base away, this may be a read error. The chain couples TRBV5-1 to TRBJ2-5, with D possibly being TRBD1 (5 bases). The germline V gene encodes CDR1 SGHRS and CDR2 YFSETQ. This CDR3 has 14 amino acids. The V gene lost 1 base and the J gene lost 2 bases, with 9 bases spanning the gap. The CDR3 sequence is CASSLIPGQETQYF. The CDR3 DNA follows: TGCGCCAGCAGCTTGATCCCAGGGCAAGAGACCCAGTACTTC.

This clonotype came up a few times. CDR3 protein: CASRAEGIYNEQFF. In nucleotides, the CDR3 is TGCGCCAGCAGAGCGGAGGGTATTTACAATGAGCAGTTCTTC. The V and J genes are TRBV5-1 and TRBJ2-1, with a weak D call TRBD2 (6 bases). Trimming removed 5 bases at V and 4 bases at J, with 13 bases between. Germline V gene lookup returns CDR1 SGHRS and CDR2 YFSETQ. This CDR3 has 14 residues.

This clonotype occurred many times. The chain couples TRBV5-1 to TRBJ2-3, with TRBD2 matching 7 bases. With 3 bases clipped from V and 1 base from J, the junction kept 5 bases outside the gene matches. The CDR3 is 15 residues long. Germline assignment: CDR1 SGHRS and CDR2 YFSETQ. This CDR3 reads CASSWARGGTDTQYF. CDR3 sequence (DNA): TGCGCCAGCAGCTGGGCCCGGGGGGGCACAGATACGCAGTATTTT.

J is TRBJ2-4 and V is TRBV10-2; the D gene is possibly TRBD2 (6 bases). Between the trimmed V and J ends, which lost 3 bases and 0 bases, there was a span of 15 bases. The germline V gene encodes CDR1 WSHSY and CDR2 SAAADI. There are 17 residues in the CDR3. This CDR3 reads CASSDDSGASAKNIQYF. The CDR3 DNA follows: TGCGCCAGCAGTGATGATTCGGGAGCCTCAGCCAAAAACATTCAGTACTTC.

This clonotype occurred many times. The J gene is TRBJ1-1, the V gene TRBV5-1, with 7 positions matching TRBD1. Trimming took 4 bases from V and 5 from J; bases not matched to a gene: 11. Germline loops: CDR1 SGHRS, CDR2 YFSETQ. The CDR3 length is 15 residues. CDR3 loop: CASSPMMTGQTEAFF. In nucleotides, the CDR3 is TGCGCCAGCAGCCCGATGATGACAGGGCAGACTGAAGCTTTCTTT.

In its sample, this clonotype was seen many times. CDR3 bases: TGTGCCAGCAGCTTAGCTCCGAACACTGAAGCTTTCTTT. Protein product: CASSLAPNTEAFF. V gene TRBV11-2 combines with J gene TRBJ1-1; D is uncertain. The V gene's germline CDR1 is SGHAT and CDR2 FQNNGV. This CDR3 has 13 residues. V lost 1 base, J lost 1 base, and 4 bases lay in between.

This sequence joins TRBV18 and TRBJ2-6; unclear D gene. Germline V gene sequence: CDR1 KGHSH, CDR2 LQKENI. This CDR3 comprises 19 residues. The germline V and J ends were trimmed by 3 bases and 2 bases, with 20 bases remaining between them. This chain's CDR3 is CASSPVPVSAMAGANVLTF. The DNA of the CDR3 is TGTGCCAGCTCACCCGTGCCGGTTTCAGCCATGGCTGGGGCCAACGTCCTGACTTTC.

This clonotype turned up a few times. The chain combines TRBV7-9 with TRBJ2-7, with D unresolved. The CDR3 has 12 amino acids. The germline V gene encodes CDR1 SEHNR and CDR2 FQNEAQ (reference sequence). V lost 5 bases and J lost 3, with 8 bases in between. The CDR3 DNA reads TGTGCCAGCAGCCCCCCGGGCTACGAGCAGTACTTC. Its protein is CASSPPGYEQYF.

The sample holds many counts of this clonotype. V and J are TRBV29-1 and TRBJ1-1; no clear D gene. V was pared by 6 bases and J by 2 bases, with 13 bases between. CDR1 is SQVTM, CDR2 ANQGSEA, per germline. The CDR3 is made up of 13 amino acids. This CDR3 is CSVRIQANTEAFF. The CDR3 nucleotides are TGCAGCGTACGTATACAAGCTAACACTGAAGCTTTCTTT.

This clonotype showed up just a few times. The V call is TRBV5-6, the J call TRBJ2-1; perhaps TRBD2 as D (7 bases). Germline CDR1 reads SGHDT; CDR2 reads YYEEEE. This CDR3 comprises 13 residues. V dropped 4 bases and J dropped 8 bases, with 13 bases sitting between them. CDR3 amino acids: CASSGGAVHEQFF. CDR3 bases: TGTGCCAGCAGCGGGGGGGCCGTCCATGAGCAGTTCTTC.

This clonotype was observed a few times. CDR3 sequence reads: CASSARTGSFADTQYF. CDR3 bases: TGTGCCAGCAGTGCTCGGACAGGGTCTTTCGCAGATACGCAGTATTTT. The V call is TRBV27, the J call TRBJ2-3; 8 nucleotides line up with TRBD1. Germline V gene sequence: CDR1 MNHEY, CDR2 SMNVEV (reference sequence). V trimming: 5 bases; J trimming: 4 bases; junction bases outside the gene matches: 11. This CDR3 region has 16 residues.

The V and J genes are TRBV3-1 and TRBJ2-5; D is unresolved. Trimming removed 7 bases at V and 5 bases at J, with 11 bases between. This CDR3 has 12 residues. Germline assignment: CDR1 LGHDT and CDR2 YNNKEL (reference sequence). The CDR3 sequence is CASTALKETQYF. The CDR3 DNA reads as TGTGCCAGCACCGCCCTAAAGGAGACCCAGTACTTC.

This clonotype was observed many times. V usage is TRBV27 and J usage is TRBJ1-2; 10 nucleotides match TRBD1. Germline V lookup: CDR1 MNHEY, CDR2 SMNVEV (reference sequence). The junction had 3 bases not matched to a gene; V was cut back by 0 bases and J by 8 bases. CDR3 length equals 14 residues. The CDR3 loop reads CASSLSGTGVGYTF. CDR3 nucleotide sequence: TGTGCCAGCAGTTTATCCGGGACAGGGGTAGGCTACACCTTC.

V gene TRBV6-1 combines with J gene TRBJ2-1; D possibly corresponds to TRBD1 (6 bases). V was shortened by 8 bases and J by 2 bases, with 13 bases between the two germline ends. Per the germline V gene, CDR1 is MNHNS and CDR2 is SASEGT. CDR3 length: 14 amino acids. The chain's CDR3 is CASATGLAYNEQFF. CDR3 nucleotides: TGTGCCAGCGCGACAGGACTCGCCTACAATGAGCAGTTCTTC.

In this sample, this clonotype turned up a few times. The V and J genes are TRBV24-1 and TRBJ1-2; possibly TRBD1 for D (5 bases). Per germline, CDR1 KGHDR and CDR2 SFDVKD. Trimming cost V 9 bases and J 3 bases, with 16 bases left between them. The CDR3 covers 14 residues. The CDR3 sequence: CATPGQGGDYGYTF. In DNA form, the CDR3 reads TGTGCCACCCCAGGCCAGGGCGGTGACTATGGCTACACCTTC.

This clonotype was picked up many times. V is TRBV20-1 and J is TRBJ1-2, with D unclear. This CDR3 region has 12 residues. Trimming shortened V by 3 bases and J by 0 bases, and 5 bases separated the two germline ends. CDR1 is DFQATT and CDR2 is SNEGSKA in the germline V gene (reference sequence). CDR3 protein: CSASTANYGYTF. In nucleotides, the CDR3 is TGCAGTGCTAGCACGGCTAACTATGGCTACACCTTC.

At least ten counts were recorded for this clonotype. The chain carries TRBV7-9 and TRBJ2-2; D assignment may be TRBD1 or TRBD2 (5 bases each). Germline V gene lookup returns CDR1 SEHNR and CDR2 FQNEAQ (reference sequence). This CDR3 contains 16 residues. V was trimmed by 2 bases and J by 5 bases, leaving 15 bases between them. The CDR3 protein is CASSLYGTAKTGELFF. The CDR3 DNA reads TGTGCCAGCAGCTTATACGGGACGGCAAAGACCGGGGAGCTGTTTTTT.

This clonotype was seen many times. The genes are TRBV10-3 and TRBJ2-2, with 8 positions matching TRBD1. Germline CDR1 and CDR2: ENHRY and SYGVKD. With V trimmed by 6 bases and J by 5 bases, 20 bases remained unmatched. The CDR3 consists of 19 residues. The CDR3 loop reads CAISPSFPIGQGGTGELFF. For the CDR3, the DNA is TGTGCCATCAGCCCCAGTTTCCCAATTGGACAGGGTGGAACCGGGGAGCTGTTTTTT.

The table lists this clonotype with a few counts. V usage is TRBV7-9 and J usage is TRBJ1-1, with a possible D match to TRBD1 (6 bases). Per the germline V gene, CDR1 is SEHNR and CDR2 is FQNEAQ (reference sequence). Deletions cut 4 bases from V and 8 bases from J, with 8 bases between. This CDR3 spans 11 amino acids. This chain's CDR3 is CASSSQGEAFF. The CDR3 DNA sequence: TGTGCCAGCAGCTCTCAGGGGGAAGCTTTCTTT.

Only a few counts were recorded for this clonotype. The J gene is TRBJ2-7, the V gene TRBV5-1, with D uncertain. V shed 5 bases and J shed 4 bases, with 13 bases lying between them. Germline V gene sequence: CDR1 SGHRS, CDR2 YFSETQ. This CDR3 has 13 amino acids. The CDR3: CASRPELRYEQYF. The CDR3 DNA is TGCGCCAGCAGACCGGAGCTACGGTACGAGCAGTACTTC.

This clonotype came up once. DNA for the CDR3: TGTGCCACCAGCTCCCGCGCAGGGGGGAGTGGGGCCAACGTCCTGACTTTC. It is translated as CATSSRAGGSGANVLTF. The rearrangement uses TRBV15 and TRBJ2-6, with D perhaps TRBD1 (7 bases). The length of the CDR3 is 17 residues. V lost 5 bases, J lost 3 bases, and 17 bases lay in between. Germline V gene sequence: CDR1 LNHNV, CDR2 YYDKDF (reference sequence).